The 8 T cell receptor beta chains given below trace back to one sample, sequenced in a study of shared clonotypes between healthy human individuals. This table comes from immunoSEQ multiplex PCR, and its TCRdb copy is limited to in-frame clones, with some not included. The data show about half a million clones, over 70% seen once. Material for sequencing was PBMCs. Receptors originate from a woman between 35 and 50 years old in good health. Some clones in this sample may be carry-over from other donors' samples.

V gene TRBV30 combines with J gene TRBJ2-7, with 11 bases identical to TRBD1. Germline V CDR1 and CDR2: GTSNPN, SVGIG (reference sequence). The CDR3 extends over 14 amino acids. V lost 7 bases, J lost 8 bases, and 13 bases stayed unmatched. CDR3 in DNA: TGTGCCTCTACCGGATCGGGACAGGGGGTACAGCAGTACTTC. Its protein product is CASTGSGQGVQQYF.

This clone was detected a few times. J is TRBJ2-7 and V is TRBV7-9, with D perhaps TRBD1 (5 bases). This CDR3 has 13 residues. The germline V and J ends were trimmed by 11 bases and 0 bases, with 14 bases remaining between them. Germline values: CDR1 SEHNR, CDR2 FQNEAQ (reference sequence). CDR3 in DNA: TGTGCCTCCCAAGGACAAAGCTCCTACGAGCAGTACTTC. Translated, it gives CASQGQSSYEQYF.

The chain employs TRBV6-6 and TRBJ1-1; D gene unclear. The germline V and J ends were trimmed by 5 bases and 1 base, with 11 bases remaining between them. This CDR3 contains 14 residues. Germline CDR1 is MNHNY and CDR2 is SVGAGI (reference sequence). CDR3 bases: TGTGCCAGCAGTACTCATATGCGGAACACTGAAGCTTTCTTT. Protein: CASSTHMRNTEAFF.

A note on this clone: With only one base between it and a far larger clone, this is likely a read error. The rearrangement links TRBV7-2 to TRBJ1-5; 10 bases line up with TRBD1. Germline V gene lookup returns CDR1 SGHTA and CDR2 FQGNSA. This CDR3 spans 15 amino acids. After removal of 5 bases from V and 7 bases from J, the junction contained 8 bases not matched to a gene. The CDR3 reads CASSPPTGGVQPQHF. CDR3 coding DNA: TGTGCCAGCAGCCCGCCGACAGGGGGCGTACAGCCCCAGCATTTT.

This clone appeared many times. This specimen includes other DNA sequences encoding the same CDR3. The genes are TRBV25-1 and TRBJ2-1; 13 bases are shared with TRBD2. V trimming: 4 bases; J trimming: 0 bases; junction bases outside the gene matches: 6. Germline lookup yields CDR1 MGHDK and CDR2 SYGVNS. The CDR3 is made up of 18 amino acids. The chain's CDR3 is CASSGPTSGRSSYNEQFF. The CDR3 DNA sequence: TGTGCCAGCAGTGGCCCGACTAGCGGGAGGAGCTCCTACAATGAGCAGTTCTTC.

Turning to this clone: This is likely an artifact of a read error, given a far larger clone one base away. The chain employs TRBV9 and TRBJ1-3; D is unclear. The CDR3 is 12 residues long. Trimming removed 0 bases from V and 2 bases from J, with 0 bases in between. Per the germline V gene, CDR1 is SGDLS and CDR2 is YYNGEE. The DNA for the CDR3 is TGTGCCAGCAGCGTAGCTGGAAACACCATATATTTT. Encoded protein: CASSVAGNTIYF. The variable domain in full, completed from reference TRBV9 and TRBJ1-3, reads DSGVTQTPKHLITATGQRVTLRCSPRSGDLSVYWYQQSLDQGLQFLIQYYNGEERAKGNILERFSAQQFPDLHSELNLSSLELGDSALYFCASSVAGNTIYFGEGSWLTVV.

This chain joins TRBV28 and TRBJ1-3, with unresolved D. The CDR3 extends over 13 amino acids. Deletions cut 3 bases from V and 5 bases from J, with 8 bases between. Germline CDR1 MDHEN, CDR2 SYDVKM. Written as DNA, the CDR3 is TGTGCCAGCAGTTTCGGTCAGAGAAACACCATATATTTT. It encodes CASSFGQRNTIYF.

The chain uses TRBV30 and TRBJ2-7; either TRBD1 or TRBD2 may supply D (5 bases each). V was pared by 2 bases and J by 4 bases, with 12 bases between. Germline loops: CDR1 GTSNPN, CDR2 SVGIG (reference sequence). CDR3 length: 13 residues. CDR3 residues: CAWSPGPSYEQYF. CDR3 coding DNA: TGTGCCTGGAGTCCGGGACCTTCATACGAGCAGTACTTC.